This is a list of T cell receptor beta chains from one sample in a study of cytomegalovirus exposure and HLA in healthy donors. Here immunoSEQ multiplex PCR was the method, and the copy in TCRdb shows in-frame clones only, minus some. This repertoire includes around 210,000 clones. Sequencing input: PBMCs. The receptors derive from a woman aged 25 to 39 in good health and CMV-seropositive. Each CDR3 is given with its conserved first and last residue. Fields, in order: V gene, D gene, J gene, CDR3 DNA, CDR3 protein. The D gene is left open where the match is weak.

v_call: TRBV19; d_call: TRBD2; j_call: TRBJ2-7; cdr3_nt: TGTGCCAGTAGTATCGGAGCGGGAGCCAGCAGGGGCTACGAGCAGTACTTC; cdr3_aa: CASSIGAGASRGYEQYF
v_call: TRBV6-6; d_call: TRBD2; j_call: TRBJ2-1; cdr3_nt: TGTGCCAGCACTAGGGATAGCGGGAGGGGCAATGAGCAGTTCTTC; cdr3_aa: CASTRDSGRGNEQFF
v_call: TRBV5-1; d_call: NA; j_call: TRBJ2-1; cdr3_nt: TGCGCCAGCAGCTTGCTAGGGAGCTCCTACAATGAGCAGTTCTTC; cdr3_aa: CASSLLGSSYNEQFF
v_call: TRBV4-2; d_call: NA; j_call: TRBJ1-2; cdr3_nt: TGTGCCAGCAGCCAAGATCAGGCGGGAGGGATGGGGGGCTACACCTTC; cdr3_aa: CASSQDQAGGMGGYTF
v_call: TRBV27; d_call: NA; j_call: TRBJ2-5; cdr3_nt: TGTGCCAGCAGCCGGCATCGGGGGAGACAAGAGACCCAGTACTTC; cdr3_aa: CASSRHRGRQETQYF
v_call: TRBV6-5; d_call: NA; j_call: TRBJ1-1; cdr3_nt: TGTGCCAGCAGTACACCAGGGTTCTGGGACACTGAAGCTTTCTTT; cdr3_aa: CASSTPGFWDTEAFF
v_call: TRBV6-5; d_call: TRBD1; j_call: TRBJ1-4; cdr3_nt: TGTGCCAGCAGCCGGGACAGCACTTCTGAAAAACTGTTTTTT; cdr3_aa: CASSRDSTSEKLFF
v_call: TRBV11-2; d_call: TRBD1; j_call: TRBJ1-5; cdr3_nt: TGTGCCAGCAGCTTAGGCTCTCAGGGGGGACGGCCCCAGCATTTT; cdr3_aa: CASSLGSQGGRPQHF
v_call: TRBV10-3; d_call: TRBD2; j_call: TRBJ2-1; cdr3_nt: TGTGCCATCAGTGAGTCGAATGAAAGAGGGACTAGCGGGAGAGATGAGCAGTTCTTC; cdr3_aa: CAISESNERGTSGRDEQFF
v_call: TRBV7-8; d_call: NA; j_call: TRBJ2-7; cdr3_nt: TGTGCCAGCAGCTTAATAGCAAGCGAGCAGTACTTC; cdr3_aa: CASSLIASEQYF
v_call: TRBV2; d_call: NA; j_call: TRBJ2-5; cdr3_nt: TGTGCCAGCAGCCAACGGGAGACCCAGTACTTC; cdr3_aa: CASSQRETQYF
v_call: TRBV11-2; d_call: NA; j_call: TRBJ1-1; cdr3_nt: TGTGCCAGCAGCTTAGTAGGCGGGAACACTGAAGCTTTCTTT; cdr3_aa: CASSLVGGNTEAFF
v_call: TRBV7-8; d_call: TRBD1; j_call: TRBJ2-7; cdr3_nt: TGTGCCAGCAGCTCGAAAAGGGACAGCACCTACGAGCAGTACTTC; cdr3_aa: CASSSKRDSTYEQYF
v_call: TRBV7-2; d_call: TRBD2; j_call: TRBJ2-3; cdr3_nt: TGTGCCAGCAGCTTAGCCGGACTAGGAGGCACAGATACGCAGTATTTT; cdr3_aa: CASSLAGLGGTDTQYF
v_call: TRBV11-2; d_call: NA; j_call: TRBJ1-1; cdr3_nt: TGTGCCAGCAGCTTAGGAAGGCTGGTCTGGGAGGACGTGAACACTGAAGCTTTCTTT; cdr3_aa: CASSLGRLVWEDVNTEAFF
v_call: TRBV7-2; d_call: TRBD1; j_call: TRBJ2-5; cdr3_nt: TGTGCCAGCAGCTTAGGATATAGGGGACAGGGGGCGGCCCAGTACTTC; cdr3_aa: CASSLGYRGQGAAQYF
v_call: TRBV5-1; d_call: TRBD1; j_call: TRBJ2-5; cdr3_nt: TGCGCCAGCAGCTCCACCGGGACAGGGGAAGAGACCCAGTACTTC; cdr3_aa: CASSSTGTGEETQYF
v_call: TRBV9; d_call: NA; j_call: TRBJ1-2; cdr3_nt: TGTGCCAGCAGCGTAGCTCAGGGTCCTGAAGGCTACACCTTC; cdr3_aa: CASSVAQGPEGYTF
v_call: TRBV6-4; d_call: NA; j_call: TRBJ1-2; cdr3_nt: TGTGCCAGCAGGGGTACAGGGACCTATGGCTACACCTTC; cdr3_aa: CASRGTGTYGYTF
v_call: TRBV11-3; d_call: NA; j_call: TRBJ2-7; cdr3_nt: TGTGCCAGCAGCTTAGGACCAGGAGGCTACGAGCAGTACTTC; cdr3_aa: CASSLGPGGYEQYF
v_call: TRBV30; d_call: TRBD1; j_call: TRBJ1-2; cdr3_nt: TGTGCCTGGAGATCACCCGGGACAGGGCTCTCTGGCTACACCTTC; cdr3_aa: CAWRSPGTGLSGYTF
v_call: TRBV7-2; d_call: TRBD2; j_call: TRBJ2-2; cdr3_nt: TGTGCCAGCAGCTTAAGTGGGCTAGCGGCAAACACCGGGGAGCTGTTTTTT; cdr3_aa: CASSLSGLAANTGELFF
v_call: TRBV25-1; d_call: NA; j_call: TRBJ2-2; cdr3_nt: TGTGCCAGCACGGTCTCCGGGTCCAACACCGGGGAGCTGTTTTTT; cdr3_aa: CASTVSGSNTGELFF
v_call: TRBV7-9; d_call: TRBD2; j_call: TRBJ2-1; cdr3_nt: TGTGCCAGCAGCTTAGTAGCGGGGGAGTACAATGAGCAGTTCTTC; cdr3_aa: CASSLVAGEYNEQFF